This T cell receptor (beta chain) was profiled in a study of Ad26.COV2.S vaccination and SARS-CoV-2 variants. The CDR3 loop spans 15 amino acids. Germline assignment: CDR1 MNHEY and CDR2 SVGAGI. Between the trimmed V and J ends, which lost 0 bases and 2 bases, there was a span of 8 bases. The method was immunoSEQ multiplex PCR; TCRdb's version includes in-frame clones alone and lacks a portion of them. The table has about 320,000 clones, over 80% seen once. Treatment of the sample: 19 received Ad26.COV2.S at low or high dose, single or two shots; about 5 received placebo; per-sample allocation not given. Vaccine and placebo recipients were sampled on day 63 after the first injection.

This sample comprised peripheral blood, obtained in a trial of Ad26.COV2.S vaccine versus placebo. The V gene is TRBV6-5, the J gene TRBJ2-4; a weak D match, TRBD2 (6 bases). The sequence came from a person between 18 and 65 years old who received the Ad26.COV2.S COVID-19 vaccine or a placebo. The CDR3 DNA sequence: TGTGCCAGCAGTTACTCCGGGGGAACCAAAAACATTCAGTACTTC. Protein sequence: CASSYSGGTKNIQYF.